This T cell receptor beta chain is drawn from a study of radiation and T cells in renal cell carcinoma. Clones were sequenced by immunoSEQ multiplex PCR, and TCRdb holds only the in-frame ones, with some missing. The sample contains about 49,000 clones, about 83% of which appear only once. Germline V gene data show CDR1 as SGHRS and CDR2 as YFSETQ. The V end was cut by 0 bases, the J end by 6 bases, with 9 bases between. The CDR3 consists of 13 residues. Time point: baseline pretreatment blood. Documented treatment: 15 Gy SBRT to primary tumor, nephrectomy 4 weeks later. The gene calls are TRBV5-1 and TRBJ1-2; tentatively, D is TRBD1 (5 bases). This specimen was blood, taken from a patient whose treatment included radiotherapy and nephrectomy. The sequence was obtained from a woman aged 65 to 85 with renal cell carcinoma. This CDR3 is CASSLGGTDGYTF. The CDR3 DNA sequence: TGCGCCAGCAGCTTGGGGGGGACGGATGGCTACACCTTC.